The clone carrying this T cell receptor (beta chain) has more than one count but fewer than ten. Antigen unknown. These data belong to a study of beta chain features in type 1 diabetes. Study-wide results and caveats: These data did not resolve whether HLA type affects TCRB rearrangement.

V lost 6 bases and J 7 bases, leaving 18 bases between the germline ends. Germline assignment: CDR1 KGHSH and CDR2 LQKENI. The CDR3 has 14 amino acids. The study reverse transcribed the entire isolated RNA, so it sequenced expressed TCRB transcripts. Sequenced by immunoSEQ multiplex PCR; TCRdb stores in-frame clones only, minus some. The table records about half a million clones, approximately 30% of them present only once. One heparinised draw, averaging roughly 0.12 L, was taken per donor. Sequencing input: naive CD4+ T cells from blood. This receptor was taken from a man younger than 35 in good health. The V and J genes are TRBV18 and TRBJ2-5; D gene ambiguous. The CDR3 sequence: CASSPDSAARTQYF. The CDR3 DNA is TGTGCCAGCTCCCCAGACTCGGCGGCCAGGACCCAGTACTTC.